The 5 T cell receptor beta chains reported below all come from one sample, sequenced in a study of CD4+ T cells in melanoma. The method was immunoSEQ multiplex PCR; TCRdb's version includes in-frame clones alone and lacks a portion of them. The table records around 9,500 clones, around 72% of them present only once. Sequencing input: tumor tissue. All receptors come from a human donor with melanoma.

The chain recombines TRBV2 with TRBJ1-4, with TRBD1 as a possible D gene (5 bases). CDR1 is SNHLY, CDR2 FYNNEI, per germline. The CDR3 is 14 amino acids. Trimming stripped 6 bases from V and 4 bases from J, with 12 bases between. CDR3 coding DNA: TGTGCCAGCAGGGGGGACTGCCTTAATGAAAAACTGTTTTTT. Encoded protein: CASRGDCLNEKLFF.

The gene calls are TRBV9 and TRBJ2-1; 7 positions agree with TRBD2. The V segment lost 7 bases and the J segment 0 bases; nucleotides outside the gene matches: 4. Germline assignment: CDR1 SGDLS and CDR2 YYNGEE. The CDR3 loop spans 14 amino acids. CDR3 nucleotide sequence: TGTGCCAGCGGAGCGGGGAACTCCTACAATGAGCAGTTCTTC. It is translated as CASGAGNSYNEQFF. Together with reference TRBV9 and TRBJ2-1, the CDR3 gives the full variable domain: DSGVTQTPKHLITATGQRVTLRCSPRSGDLSVYWYQQSLDQGLQFLIQYYNGEERAKGNILERFSAQQFPDLHSELNLSSLELGDSALYFCASGAGNSYNEQFFGPGTRLTVL.

The chain has TRBV19 and TRBJ1-5; D possibly corresponds to TRBD1 (6 bases). Trimming stripped 5 bases from V and 1 base from J, with 18 bases between. The V gene's germline CDR1 is LNHDA and CDR2 SQIVND (reference sequence). The CDR3 is made up of 17 amino acids. The CDR3 bases are TGTGCCAGTAGTGCGTCTCCCGGGACATTAAGCAATCAGCCCCAGCATTTT. Protein sequence: CASSASPGTLSNQPQHF.

The CDR3 reads CASSPPMNTEAFF. Written as DNA, the CDR3 is TGTGCCAGCAGCCCGCCTATGAACACTGAAGCTTTCTTT. The genes are TRBV7-9 and TRBJ1-1; D not certain. This CDR3 region has 13 residues. Per germline, CDR1 SEHNR and CDR2 FQNEAQ (reference sequence). The V gene lost 5 bases and the J gene lost 0 bases, with 7 bases spanning the gap.

This sequence joins TRBV5-1 and TRBJ2-2, with 7 bases matching TRBD1. The V gene's germline CDR1 is SGHRS and CDR2 YFSETQ. This CDR3 comprises 17 residues. The V gene end was trimmed by 1 base and the J gene end by 0 bases; junction bases not matched to a gene: 6. DNA of the CDR3: TGCGCCAGCAGCTTGAATCCGACAGGGTCGAACACCGGGGAGCTGTTTTTT. This gives the protein CASSLNPTGSNTGELFF.